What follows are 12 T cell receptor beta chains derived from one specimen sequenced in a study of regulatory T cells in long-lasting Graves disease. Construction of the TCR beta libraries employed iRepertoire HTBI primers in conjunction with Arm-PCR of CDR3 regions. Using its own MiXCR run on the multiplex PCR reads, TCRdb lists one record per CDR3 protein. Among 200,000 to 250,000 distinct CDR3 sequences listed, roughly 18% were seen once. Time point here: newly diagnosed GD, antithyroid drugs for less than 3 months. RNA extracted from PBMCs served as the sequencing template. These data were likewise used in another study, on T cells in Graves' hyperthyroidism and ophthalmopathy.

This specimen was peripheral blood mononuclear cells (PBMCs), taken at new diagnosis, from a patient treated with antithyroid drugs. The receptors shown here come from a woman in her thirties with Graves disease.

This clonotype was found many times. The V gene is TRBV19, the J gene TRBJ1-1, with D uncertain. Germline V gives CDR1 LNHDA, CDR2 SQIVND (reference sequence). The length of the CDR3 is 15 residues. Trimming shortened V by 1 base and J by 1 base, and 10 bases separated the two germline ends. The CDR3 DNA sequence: TGTGCCAGTAGTATAGGAAGTCACGGGAACACTGAAGCTTTCTTT. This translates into CASSIGSHGNTEAFF.

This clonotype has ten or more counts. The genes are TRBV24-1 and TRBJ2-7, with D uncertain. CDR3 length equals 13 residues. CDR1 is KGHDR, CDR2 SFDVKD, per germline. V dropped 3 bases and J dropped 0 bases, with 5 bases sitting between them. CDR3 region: CATSDHSSYEQYF. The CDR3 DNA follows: TGTGCCACCAGTGATCACAGCTCCTACGAGCAGTACTTC.

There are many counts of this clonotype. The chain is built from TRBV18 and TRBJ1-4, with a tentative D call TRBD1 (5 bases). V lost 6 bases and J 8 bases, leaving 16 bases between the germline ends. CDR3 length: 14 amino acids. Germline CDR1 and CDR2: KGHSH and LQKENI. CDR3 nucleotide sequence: TGTGCCAGCTCGGACAACGTGGTGGAGGAAAAACTGTTTTTT. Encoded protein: CASSDNVVEEKLFF.

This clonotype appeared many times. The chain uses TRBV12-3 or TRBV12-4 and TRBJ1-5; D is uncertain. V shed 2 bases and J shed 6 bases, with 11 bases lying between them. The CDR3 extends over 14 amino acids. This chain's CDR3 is CASSLSRESQPQHF. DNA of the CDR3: TGTGCCAGCAGTTTATCACGGGAAAGTCAGCCCCAGCATTTT.

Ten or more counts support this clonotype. This CDR3 is CASSPIRRGTEAFF. As DNA, the CDR3 is TGTGCCAGCAGTCCAATCCGACGGGGCACTGAAGCTTTCTTT. This chain links TRBV27 with TRBJ1-1; D not resolved. V was trimmed by 5 bases and J by 4 bases, leaving 14 bases between them. Germline loops: CDR1 MNHEY, CDR2 SMNVEV (reference sequence). The CDR3 is 14 residues long.

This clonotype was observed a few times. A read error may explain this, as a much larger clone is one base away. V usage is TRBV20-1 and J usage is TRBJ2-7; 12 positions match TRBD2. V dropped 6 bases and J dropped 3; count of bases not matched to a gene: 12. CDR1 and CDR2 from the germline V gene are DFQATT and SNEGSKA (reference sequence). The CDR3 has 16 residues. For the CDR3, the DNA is TGCAGTGCGTTCGACCTTACTAGCGGGGGGTTCTACGAGCAGTACTTC. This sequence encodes CSAFDLTSGGFYEQYF.

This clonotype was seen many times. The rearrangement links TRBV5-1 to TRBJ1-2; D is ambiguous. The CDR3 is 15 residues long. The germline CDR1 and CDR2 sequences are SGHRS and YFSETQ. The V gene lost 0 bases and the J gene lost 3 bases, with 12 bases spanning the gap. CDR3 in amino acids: CASSLGTVGDYGYTF. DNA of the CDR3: TGCGCCAGCAGCTTGGGAACAGTCGGGGACTATGGCTACACCTTC.

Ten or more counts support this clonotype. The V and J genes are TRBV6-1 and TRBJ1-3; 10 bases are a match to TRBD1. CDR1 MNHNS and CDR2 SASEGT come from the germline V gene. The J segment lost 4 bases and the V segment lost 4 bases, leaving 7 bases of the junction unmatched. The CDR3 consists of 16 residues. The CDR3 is CASSVSGTGAGNTIYF. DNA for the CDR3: TGTGCCAGCAGTGTCTCCGGGACAGGGGCCGGAAACACCATATATTTT.

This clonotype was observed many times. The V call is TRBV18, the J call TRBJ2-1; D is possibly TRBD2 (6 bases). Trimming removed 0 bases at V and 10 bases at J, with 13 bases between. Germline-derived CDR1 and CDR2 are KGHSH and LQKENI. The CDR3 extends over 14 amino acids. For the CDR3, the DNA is TGTGCCAGCTCACCACCGACTGGCGGGGAGGAGCAGTTCTTC. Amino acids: CASSPPTGGEEQFF.

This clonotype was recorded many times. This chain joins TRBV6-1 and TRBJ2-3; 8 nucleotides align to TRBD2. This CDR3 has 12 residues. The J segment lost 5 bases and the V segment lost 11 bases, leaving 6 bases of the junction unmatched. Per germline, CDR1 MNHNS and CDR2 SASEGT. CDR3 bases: TGTGCCTCACGGGGGGGTAGAGATACGCAGTATTTT. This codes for CASRGGRDTQYF.

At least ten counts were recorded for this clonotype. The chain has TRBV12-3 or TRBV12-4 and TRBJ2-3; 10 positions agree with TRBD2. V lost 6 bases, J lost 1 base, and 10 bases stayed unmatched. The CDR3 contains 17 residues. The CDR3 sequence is CASSPSPLAGGTDTQYF. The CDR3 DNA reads TGTGCCAGCAGCCCATCCCCCCTAGCGGGGGGCACAGATACGCAGTATTTT.

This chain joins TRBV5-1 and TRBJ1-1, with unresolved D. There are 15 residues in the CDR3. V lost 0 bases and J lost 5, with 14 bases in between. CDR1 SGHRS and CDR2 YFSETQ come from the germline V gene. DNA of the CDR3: TGCGCCAGCAGCTTGGGCCCGGGAATGGGAACTGAAGCTTTCTTT. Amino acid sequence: CASSLGPGMGTEAFF.